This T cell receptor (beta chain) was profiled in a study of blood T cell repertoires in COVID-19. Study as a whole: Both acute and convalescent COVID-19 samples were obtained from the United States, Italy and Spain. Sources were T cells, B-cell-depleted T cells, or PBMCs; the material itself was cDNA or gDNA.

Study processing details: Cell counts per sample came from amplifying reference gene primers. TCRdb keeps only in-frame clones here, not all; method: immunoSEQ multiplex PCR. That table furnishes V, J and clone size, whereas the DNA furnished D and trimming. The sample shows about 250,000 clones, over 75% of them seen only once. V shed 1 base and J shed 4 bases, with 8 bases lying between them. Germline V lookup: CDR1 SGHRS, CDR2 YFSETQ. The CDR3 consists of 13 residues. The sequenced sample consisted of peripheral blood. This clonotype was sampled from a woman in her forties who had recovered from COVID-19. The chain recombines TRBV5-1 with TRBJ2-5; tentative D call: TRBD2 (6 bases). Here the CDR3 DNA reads TGCGCCAGCAGCTTGACTAGCAGAGAGACCCAGTACTTC. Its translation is CASSLTSRETQYF.